The rows below give T cell receptor beta chains drawn from one sample of a study of cytomegalovirus exposure and HLA in healthy donors. Only in-frame clones appear in the TCRdb table, and some are missing; sequencing was by immunoSEQ multiplex PCR. Found here are 94,000 or so clones, approximately 70% of them singletons; the top ten hold around 8%. The sample comprised PBMCs. These receptors originate from a man in his sixties in good health and CMV-seronegative. CDR3s include the opening cysteine and the closing phenylalanine or tryptophan. The D gene is left open where the match is weak. A clone size is listed for some rows: how often the clone was seen (once, few, many), or a class if it is expanded.

TRBJ2-5	few	TRBD2	TRBV5-4	TGTGCCAGCAGCTTGGGGACTAGCGGGGGGATGGGGGAGACCCAGTACTTC	CASSLGTSGGMGETQYF
TRBJ1-2	-	-	TRBV7-2	TGTGCCAGCAGCTTAGCCGGGGGAGGAGGTAACTATGGCTACACCTTC	CASSLAGGGGNYGYTF
TRBJ1-3	-	-	TRBV4-1	TGCGCCAGCAGCCAAGTACAGATCTCTGGAAACACCATATATTTT	CASSQVQISGNTIYF
TRBJ1-1	-	TRBD1	TRBV19	TGTGCCAGTCTCTCCGGCAGGGGGTTCGCTGAAGCTTTCTTT	CASLSGRGFAEAFF
TRBJ2-5	-	-	TRBV7-2	TGTGCCAGCAGCTTAACTCTAGTCCAGCAAGAGACCCAGTACTTC	CASSLTLVQQETQYF
TRBJ2-3	-	TRBD2	TRBV29-1	TGCAGCGTTTATAGGGGCGGGGGGACAGATACGCAGTATTTT	CSVYRGGGTDTQYF
TRBJ1-1	-	TRBD1	TRBV5-1	TGCGCCAGCAGCTGGACAGGGGTCGCGGACACTGAAGCTTTCTTT	CASSWTGVADTEAFF
TRBJ1-6	-	-	TRBV7-2	TGTGCCAGCAGCTTAGTTTCAGCCGAGGGTAATTCACCCCTCCACTTT	CASSLVSAEGNSPLHF
TRBJ2-7	few	TRBD1	TRBV7-9	TGTGCCAGCAGCTCCGGACAGGGGATATCCTACGAGCAGTACTTC	CASSSGQGISYEQYF
TRBJ2-2	-	-	TRBV5-1	TGCGCCAGCAGCTTTTACGAGCGCCGGGGCGGGGAGCTGTTTTTT	CASSFYERRGGELFF
TRBJ2-1	-	-	TRBV6-5	TGTGCCAGCAGTCCATCAAACAGGGTAGAGCAGTTCTTC	CASSPSNRVEQFF
TRBJ1-1	few	-	TRBV28	TGTGCCAGCAGATCTATTATCCCGGGAGCTTTCTTT	CASRSIIPGAFF
TRBJ2-1	-	TRBD2	TRBV7-2	TGTGCCAGCAGCTTAGAAGGGACTAGCGGGACCGGTTTCGAGTTCTTC	CASSLEGTSGTGFEFF
TRBJ2-1	-	TRBD1	TRBV5-1	TGCGCCAGCAGCTCGACAGGGTTTAATGAGCAGTTCTTC	CASSSTGFNEQFF
TRBJ2-1	-	TRBD2	TRBV5-6	TGTGCCAGCAGCTTTATTAATAGCGGGGCCTACAATGAGCAGTTCTTC	CASSFINSGAYNEQFF
TRBJ2-5	-	TRBD2	TRBV7-9	TGTGCCAGCAGGACTAGCGGGGAAGAGGAAGAGACCCAGTACTTC	CASRTSGEEEETQYF
TRBJ2-3	-	-	TRBV29-1	TGCAGCGCCAAGGGGCTTACAACAGATACGCAGTATTTT	CSAKGLTTDTQYF
TRBJ2-6	-	TRBD1	TRBV13	TGTGCCAGCAGCCCCCGACAGGGTACCTCGAGGGCCAACGTCCTGACTTTC	CASSPRQGTSRANVLTF
TRBJ2-1	once	-	TRBV27	TGTGCCAGCAGTTTATCCCGACTAGGGAACAATGAGCAGTTCTTC	CASSLSRLGNNEQFF
TRBJ1-5	-	TRBD1	TRBV6-1	TGTGCCAGCAGTGAGCAGGGGGGTCAGCCCCAGCATTTT	CASSEQGGQPQHF
TRBJ1-5	-	TRBD1	TRBV28	TGTGCCAGCAGTTTATGGGGACAGGGAAACTGGGATCAGCCCCAGCATTTT	CASSLWGQGNWDQPQHF
TRBJ2-1	once	-	TRBV10-3	TGTGCCATCAGTGAGTCGATAAGGGGAAACAATGAGCAGTTCTTC	CAISESIRGNNEQFF
TRBJ1-2	-	-	TRBV28	TGTGCCAGCAGTTTTTCTCGGGGTGGCTACACCTTC	CASSFSRGGYTF
TRBJ2-1	-	-	TRBV6-5	TGTGCCAGCAGTACCAGATGGAGCTCCTACAATGAGCAGTTCTTC	CASSTRWSSYNEQFF
TRBJ1-5	-	-	TRBV21-1	TGTGCCAGGGTGGACAGGGGGAACAATCAGCCCCAGCATTTT	CARVDRGNNQPQHF
TRBJ2-7	-	-	TRBV29-1	TGCAGCGTTGCCCAGGGTAACGAGCAGTACTTC	CSVAQGNEQYF
TRBJ2-5	few	TRBD2	TRBV5-4	TGTGCCAGCAGCGTTGGACTAGCGGGGGTCCAAGAGACCCAGTACTTC	CASSVGLAGVQETQYF
TRBJ2-5	-	TRBD1	TRBV10-1	TGCGCCAGCAGTGAAAACAGGGGCCAAGGAGAGACCCAGTACTTC	CASSENRGQGETQYF
TRBJ2-3	-	-	TRBV4-3	TGCGCCAGCAGCCAAGGGTCAGGGGGCACAGATACGCAGTATTTT	CASSQGSGGTDTQYF
TRBJ1-3	-	-	TRBV28	TGTGCCAGCAGCCCGGGACTGACCTCTGGAAACACCATATATTTT	CASSPGLTSGNTIYF
TRBJ1-1	-	TRBD1	TRBV6-6	TGTGCCAGCAGTTACGAGGGGGCTAGCACTGAAGCTTTCTTT	CASSYEGASTEAFF
TRBJ2-3	-	-	TRBV2	TGTGCCAGCAGCAGTAGCACAGATACGCAGTATTTT	CASSSSTDTQYF
TRBJ2-5	-	-	TRBV5-4	TGTGCCAGCAGCTCCGGGGGTTTACAAGAGACCCAGTACTTC	CASSSGGLQETQYF
TRBJ2-1	-	-	TRBV5-1	TGCGCCAGCAGCTTGAGACAGAGTTACAATGAGCAGTTCTTC	CASSLRQSYNEQFF
TRBJ1-2	-	TRBD1	TRBV5-1	TGCGCCAGCAGATCGGATGGGACAGGGTATGGCTACACCTTC	CASRSDGTGYGYTF
TRBJ2-3	-	-	TRBV21-1	TGTGCCAGCAAACCTCCGGGACTAGCACCGAAAAGCACAGATACGCAGTATTTT	CASKPPGLAPKSTDTQYF
TRBJ2-4	-	TRBD2	TRBV5-1	TGCGCCAGCAGCTTCGCACTTGGACTAGCGGGGGGGCAGGAAAACATTCAGTACTTC	CASSFALGLAGGQENIQYF
TRBJ2-1	-	TRBD2	TRBV5-1	TGCGCCAGCAGCTTGGGGCTAGCGGGGGGTAACAATGAGCAGTTCTTC	CASSLGLAGGNNEQFF
TRBJ2-5	-	-	TRBV5-1	TGCGCCAGCAGCTTTCGGGAACAGGAGACCCAGTACTTC	CASSFREQETQYF
TRBJ2-2	once	TRBD2	TRBV11-2	TGTGCCACCAGACCTATAGCGGGGGGGAACACCGGGGAGCTGTTTTTT	CATRPIAGGNTGELFF
TRBJ1-5	-	-	TRBV7-8	TGTGCCAGCAGCTTAGCGATGAGGGAAAATAGCAATCAGCCCCAGCATTTT	CASSLAMRENSNQPQHF
TRBJ2-1	-	-	TRBV4-1	TGCGCCAGCAGCCGCCGGGCCCAGGGCCTCAATGAGCAGTTCTTC	CASSRRAQGLNEQFF
TRBJ2-3	-	TRBD2	TRBV14	TGTGCCAGCAGCCCCGGACTAGCGGGAGTAGGGACGCAGTATTTT	CASSPGLAGVGTQYF
TRBJ2-7	once	-	TRBV20-1	TGCAGTGCTACCCCAGGGGACGAGCAGTACTTC	CSATPGDEQYF
TRBJ2-5	few	-	TRBV7-2	TGTGCCAGCAGCGCAGCCTCCGGGTACCAAGAGACCCAGTACTTC	CASSAASGYQETQYF
TRBJ1-2	-	TRBD1	TRBV5-8	TGTGCCAGCAGCTGGGACAGGGCTGGCTACACCTTC	CASSWDRAGYTF
TRBJ2-1	-	TRBD2	TRBV6-5	TGTGCCATTTCTAGCGGGGGGAATGCTGAGCAGTTCTTC	CAISSGGNAEQFF
TRBJ2-1	-	-	TRBV11-3	TGTGCCAGCAGCTCCGGGGTCCAAACTAACAATGAGCAGTTCTTC	CASSSGVQTNNEQFF
TRBJ2-3	-	TRBD2	TRBV6-1	TGTGCCAGCAGCCGGACTAGCGGACGCACAGATACGCAGTATTTT	CASSRTSGRTDTQYF
TRBJ2-3	few	-	TRBV7-9	TGTGCCAGCAGCCTATCGAGCGATACGCAGTATTTT	CASSLSSDTQYF
TRBJ1-2	-	TRBD1	TRBV7-2	TGTGCCAGCAGCGCGAGGACAGGCCCCTATGGCTACACCTTC	CASSARTGPYGYTF
TRBJ2-7	-	-	TRBV6-1	TGTGCCAGCAGTGTACAGGGAGGGCTCTCCTACGAGCAGTACTTC	CASSVQGGLSYEQYF
TRBJ2-6	-	-	TRBV5-1	TGCGCCAGCAGCTTCGGAGAGTCTGGGGCCAACGTCCTGACTTTC	CASSFGESGANVLTF
TRBJ1-2	-	-	TRBV9	TGTGCCAGCAGCGTAGGACAGACTTATGGCTACACCTTC	CASSVGQTYGYTF
TRBJ2-5	-	-	TRBV5-5	TGTGCCAGCAGCTTGACAGCTCAGCGGGAGACCCAGTACTTC	CASSLTAQRETQYF
TRBJ1-4	-	TRBD1	TRBV19	TGTGCCAGTAGTACTAGTCGACAGGGACGATCTAATGAAAAACTGTTTTTT	CASSTSRQGRSNEKLFF
TRBJ2-7	-	-	TRBV7-9	TGTGCCAGCAGCTTAGGAGAGAGCTCCTACGAGCAGTACTTC	CASSLGESSYEQYF